The 19 T cell receptor beta chains presented below share a single source sample, sequenced in a study of blood T cells in healthy people across ages. For the second PCR, which ran for about 7 to 11 cycles, a sample-barcoded 5' primer and a J-beta primer mix were used. TCRdb reprocessed the 5' RACE reads with MiXCR, giving one entry per CDR3 protein. The sample records roughly 1,300,000 distinct CDR3 sequences, approximately 59% being singletons. The specimen sequenced was blood. Receptors originate from a man aged 18 to 35 in good health.

The rearrangement joins TRBV12-3 or TRBV12-4 to TRBJ2-1; 9 bases line up with TRBD2. This CDR3 region has 15 residues. V lost 6 bases to trimming and J lost 9 bases; unmatched junction nucleotides: 12. The CDR3, as DNA: TGTGCCAGCAGAAATAGCGGGAGCCCCTTCTTTGAGCAGTTCTTC. It translates to CASRNSGSPFFEQFF.

The sample holds a few counts of this clonotype. V usage is TRBV6-5 and J usage is TRBJ2-1; the D is unclear. V gave up 10 bases and J gave up 6 bases, with 7 bases separating them. This CDR3 has 10 residues. Germline V gives CDR1 MNHEY, CDR2 SVGAGI. Written as DNA, the CDR3 is TGTGCCACCTACTTCAATGAGCAGTTCTTC. Amino acids: CATYFNEQFF.

The V gene is TRBV20-1, the J gene TRBJ2-7; D remains ambiguous. V was shortened by 3 bases and J by 7 bases, with 7 bases between the two germline ends. The CDR3 length is 10 residues. Germline V gene data show CDR1 as DFQATT and CDR2 as SNEGSKA (reference sequence). CDR3 sequence reads: CSASFNEQYF. CDR3 DNA: TGCAGTGCTAGTTTTAATGAGCAGTACTTC.

The rearrangement joins TRBV2 to TRBJ2-2; the D call may be TRBD1 or TRBD2 (6 bases each). Germline-derived CDR1 and CDR2 are SNHLY and FYNNEI. V dropped 6 bases and J dropped 5 bases, with 16 bases sitting between them. The CDR3 extends over 15 amino acids. The CDR3 region is CASRELGGGTGELFF. Written as DNA, the CDR3 is TGTGCCAGCAGAGAGCTAGGAGGGGGGACCGGGGAGCTGTTTTTT.

The chain joins TRBV18 to TRBJ2-5, with 8 positions matching TRBD1. Germline values: CDR1 KGHSH, CDR2 LQKENI. This CDR3 is built from 14 residues. After removal of 4 bases from V and 12 bases from J, the junction contained 13 bases not matched to a gene. The CDR3 DNA reads as TGTGCCAGCTCACGTCCCGGGACAGGAGAGAAGAAGTACTTC. Translated, it gives CASSRPGTGEKKYF.

This clonotype was found many times. The chain links TRBV29-1 to TRBJ2-4; tentative D call: TRBD1 (7 bases). This CDR3 contains 14 residues. CDR1 SQVTM and CDR2 ANQGSEA come from the germline V gene. Deletions cut 6 bases from V and 1 base from J, with 13 bases between. The CDR3 bases are TGCAGCGTCTCGACAGGGAGGGCCAAAAACATTCAGTACTTC. The encoded protein is CSVSTGRAKNIQYF. The full variable domain, with the rest looked up from reference TRBV29-1 and TRBJ2-4, is SAVISQKPSRDICQRGTSLTIQCQVDSQVTMMFWYRQQPGQSLTLIATANQGSEATYESGFVIDKFPISRPNLTFSTLTVSNMSPEDSSIYLCSVSTGRAKNIQYFGAGTRLSVL.

The chain couples TRBV29-1 to TRBJ2-7; either TRBD1 or TRBD2 may supply D (5 bases each). CDR1 is SQVTM, CDR2 ANQGSEA, per germline. The germline V and J ends were trimmed by 8 bases and 0 bases, with 14 bases remaining between them. CDR3 length: 13 residues. The CDR3 DNA reads as TGCAGCCACCAGGGTGGGAGCTCCTACGAGCAGTACTTC. Amino acid sequence: CSHQGGSSYEQYF.

A word on this clonotype: One end of the junction is discordant with germline, which a read error may explain. This rearrangement joins TRBV2 to TRBJ2-2, with TRBD1 matching 7 bases. CDR1 is SNHLY and CDR2 is FYNNEI in the germline V gene. The CDR3 extends over 12 amino acids. The CDR3 is CVSSGGTGELFF. The CDR3 nucleotides read TGTGTCAGCTCAGGGGGCACCGGGGAGCTGTTTTTT.

The chain is built from TRBV7-2 and TRBJ2-7; 8 positions agree with TRBD1. The ends lost 7 bases at V and 6 bases at J; junction bases unmatched: 8. The germline V gene has CDR1 SGHTA and CDR2 FQGNSA. The CDR3 runs to 13 residues. The DNA of the CDR3 is TGTGCCAGCACCGCGGACAGGGTTGGCGAGCAGTACTTC. This gives the protein CASTADRVGEQYF.

A single count supports this clonotype. This chain joins TRBV20-1 and TRBJ2-5; D may be TRBD1 (5 bases). V shed 3 bases and J shed 1 base, with 12 bases lying between them. CDR3 length equals 14 residues. Germline V gives CDR1 DFQATT, CDR2 SNEGSKA (reference sequence). In nucleotides, the CDR3 is TGCAGTGCTAGGGGAACAGGAATCCAAGAGACCCAGTACTTC. Translation: CSARGTGIQETQYF.

This sequence joins TRBV20-1 and TRBJ2-1, with TRBD2 as a possible D gene (7 bases). The germline gives CDR1 DFQATT, CDR2 SNEGSKA (reference sequence). The germline V and J ends were trimmed by 3 bases and 14 bases, with 14 bases remaining between them. The CDR3 loop spans 11 amino acids. The CDR3 DNA is TGCAGTGCTAGCCCGGGGGGCGCGAAGTTCTTC. Its protein is CSASPGGAKFF.

The chain uses TRBV20-1 and TRBJ2-1; tentatively, D is TRBD2 (5 bases). The V gene lost 6 bases and the J gene lost 12 bases, with 12 bases spanning the gap. Germline CDR1 DFQATT, CDR2 SNEGSKA (reference sequence). CDR3 length equals 10 residues. The CDR3 bases are TGCAGTGCAGCGAGCGGACTGCAGTTCTTC. It translates to CSAASGLQFF.

This chain uses TRBV4-1 with TRBJ2-3, with D possibly matching TRBD1 (5 bases). Trimming pared 1 base from V and 4 bases from J, leaving 12 bases between. CDR3 length: 15 residues. Germline assignment: CDR1 MGHRA and CDR2 YSYEKL. CDR3 in amino acids: CASSQVPGPPDTQYF. CDR3 nucleotide sequence: TGCGCCAGCAGCCAAGTCCCAGGGCCCCCAGATACGCAGTATTTT.

The rearrangement joins TRBV12-3 or TRBV12-4 to TRBJ1-1; D is possibly TRBD1 (6 bases). Trimming pared 5 bases from V and 4 bases from J, leaving 20 bases between. The CDR3 has 16 amino acids. The CDR3 DNA reads TGTGCCAGCAGTCTCTCAGGACAGCCACCCAGCACTGAAGCTTTCTTT. Protein: CASSLSGQPPSTEAFF.

V and J are TRBV2 and TRBJ2-7; D is tentatively TRBD1 or TRBD2 (5 bases each). Per germline, CDR1 SNHLY and CDR2 FYNNEI. The length of the CDR3 is 12 residues. Trimming removed 7 bases at V and 9 bases at J, with 16 bases between. CDR3 protein: CASNRDRGLQYF. The CDR3 DNA reads TGTGCCAGCAACCGGGACCGAGGGCTGCAGTACTTC.

Written as DNA, the CDR3 is TGTGCCAGCAGCTTAGTTGTAAGGGGACAACTCAATGAGCAGTTCTTC. This gives the protein CASSLVVRGQLNEQFF. V is TRBV7-8 and J is TRBJ2-5, with TRBD1 as a possible D gene (6 bases). Gene TRBJ2-1 matches the end of the DNA better, so the J call may be wrong. Germline V gene lookup returns CDR1 SGHVS and CDR2 FQNEAQ. The CDR3 is made up of 16 amino acids.

This clonotype occurred once. V gene TRBV20-1 combines with J gene TRBJ2-3; D is undetermined. The CDR3 consists of 12 residues. Trimming stripped 3 bases from V and 4 bases from J, with 8 bases between. CDR1 is DFQATT, CDR2 SNEGSKA, per germline (reference sequence). In nucleotides, the CDR3 is TGCAGTGCTAGGGAAGGGTCAGATACGCAGTATTTT. Its translation is CSAREGSDTQYF.

This clonotype is a singleton in its sample. The chain carries TRBV9 and TRBJ1-2; D is unresolved. Germline CDR1 is SGDLS and CDR2 is YYNGEE. The V end was cut by 3 bases, the J end by 4 bases, with 10 bases between. The CDR3 covers 13 residues. The CDR3 loop reads CASSEEAGYGYTF. The CDR3 DNA sequence: TGTGCCAGCAGCGAGGAGGCAGGCTATGGCTACACCTTC.

The genes are TRBV12-3 or TRBV12-4 and TRBJ1-6; 10 positions match TRBD1. The CDR3 totals 15 residues. V trimming: 9 bases; J trimming: 7 bases; junction bases outside the gene matches: 9. The CDR3 sequence is CASKLRQGANSPLHF. The CDR3 region has the DNA TGTGCCAGTAAATTGAGACAGGGGGCGAATTCACCCCTCCACTTT.